This TCR beta chain was profiled in a study of CD8 T cells in Susac syndrome. Study details: Active disease was present in about 6 of the sequenced Susac syndrome patients, whereas 8 or 9 of them were in remission.

Germline V gives CDR1 LNHDA, CDR2 SQIVND (reference sequence). J lost 7 bases, V lost 3 bases, and 9 bases had no gene match. The length of the CDR3 is 14 residues. This clonotype was recorded only once. What it binds is not known. Random hexamers primed reverse transcription of about 0.5 to 1 ug RNA. TCRdb passed the immunoSEQ multiplex PCR reads through MiXCR, listing each CDR3 protein once. The sample lists under 200,000 distinct CDR3 sequences, around 95% occurring once. Study-wide results and caveats: Expansion of clones was not seen in the CD4+ T cell repertoires of Susac syndrome.

The chain joins TRBV19 to TRBJ2-7; the match to TRBD1 covers 7 bases. Sample: CD4+ T cells from PBMCs. This TCR was recovered from a human donor with Susac syndrome. The CDR3 spells CASSIGQAAGEQYF. For the CDR3, the DNA is TGTGCCAGTAGTATCGGACAGGCCGCCGGGGAGCAGTACTTC.